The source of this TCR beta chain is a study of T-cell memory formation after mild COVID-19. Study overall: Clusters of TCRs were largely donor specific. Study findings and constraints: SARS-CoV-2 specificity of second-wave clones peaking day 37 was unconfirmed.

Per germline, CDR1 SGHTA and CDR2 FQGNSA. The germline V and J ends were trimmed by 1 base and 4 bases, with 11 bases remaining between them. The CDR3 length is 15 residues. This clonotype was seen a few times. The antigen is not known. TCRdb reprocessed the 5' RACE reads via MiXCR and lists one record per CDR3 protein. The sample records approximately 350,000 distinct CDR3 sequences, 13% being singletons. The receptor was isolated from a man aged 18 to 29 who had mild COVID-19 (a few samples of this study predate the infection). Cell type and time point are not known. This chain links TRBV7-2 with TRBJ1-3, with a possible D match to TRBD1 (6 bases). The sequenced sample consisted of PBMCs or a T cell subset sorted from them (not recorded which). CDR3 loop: CASSLGGLEGNTIYF. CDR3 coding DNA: TGTGCCAGCAGCTTAGGGGGGCTGGAGGGAAACACCATATATTTT.